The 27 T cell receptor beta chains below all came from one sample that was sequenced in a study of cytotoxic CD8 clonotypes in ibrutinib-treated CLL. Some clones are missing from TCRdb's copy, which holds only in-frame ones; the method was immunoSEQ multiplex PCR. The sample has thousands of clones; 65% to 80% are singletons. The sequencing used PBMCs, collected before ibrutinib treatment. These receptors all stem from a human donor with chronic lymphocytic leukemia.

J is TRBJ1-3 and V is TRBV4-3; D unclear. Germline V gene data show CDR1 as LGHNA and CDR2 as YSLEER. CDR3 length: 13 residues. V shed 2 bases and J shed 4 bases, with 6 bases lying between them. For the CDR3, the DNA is TGCGCCAGCAGCCAACTCTCGGGAAACACCATATATTTT. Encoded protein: CASSQLSGNTIYF.

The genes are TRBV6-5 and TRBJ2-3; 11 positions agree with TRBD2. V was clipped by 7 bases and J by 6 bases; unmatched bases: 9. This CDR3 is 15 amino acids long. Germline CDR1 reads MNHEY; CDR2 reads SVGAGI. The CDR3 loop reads CASKIAGGRRDTQYF. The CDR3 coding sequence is TGTGCCAGCAAAATAGCGGGGGGGCGAAGGGATACGCAGTATTTT.

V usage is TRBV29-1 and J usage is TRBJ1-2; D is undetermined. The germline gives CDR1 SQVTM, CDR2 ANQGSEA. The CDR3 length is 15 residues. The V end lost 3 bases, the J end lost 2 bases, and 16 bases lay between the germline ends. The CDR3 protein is CSVDSLDRTNYGYTF. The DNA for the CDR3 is TGCAGCGTTGACTCTTTGGATCGTACAAACTATGGCTACACCTTC.

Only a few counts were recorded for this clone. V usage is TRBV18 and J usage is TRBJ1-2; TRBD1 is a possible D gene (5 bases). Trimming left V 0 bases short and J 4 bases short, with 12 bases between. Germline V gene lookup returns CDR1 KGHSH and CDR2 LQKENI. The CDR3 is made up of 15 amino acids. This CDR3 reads CASSPPQWGGYGYTF. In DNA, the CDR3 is TGTGCCAGCTCACCACCGCAGTGGGGGGGCTATGGCTACACCTTC.

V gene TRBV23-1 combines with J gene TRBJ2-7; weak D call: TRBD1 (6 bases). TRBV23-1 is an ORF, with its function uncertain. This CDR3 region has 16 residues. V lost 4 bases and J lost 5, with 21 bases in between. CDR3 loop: CASSPRQSKTGNEQYF. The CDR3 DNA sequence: TGCGCCAGCAGTCCCCGACAGTCTAAAACAGGGAACGAGCAGTACTTC.

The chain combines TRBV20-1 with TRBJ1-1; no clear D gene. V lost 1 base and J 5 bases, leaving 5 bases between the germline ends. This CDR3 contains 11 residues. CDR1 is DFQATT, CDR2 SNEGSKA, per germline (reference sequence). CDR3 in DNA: TGCAGTGCTAGAGGGGTAACTGAAGCTTTCTTT. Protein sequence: CSARGVTEAFF.

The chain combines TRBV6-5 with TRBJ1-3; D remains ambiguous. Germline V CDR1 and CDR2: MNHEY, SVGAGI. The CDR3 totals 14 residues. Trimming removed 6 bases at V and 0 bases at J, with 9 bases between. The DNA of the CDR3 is TGTGCCAGCAGCTTAGATTACTCTGGAAACACCATATATTTT. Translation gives CASSLDYSGNTIYF.

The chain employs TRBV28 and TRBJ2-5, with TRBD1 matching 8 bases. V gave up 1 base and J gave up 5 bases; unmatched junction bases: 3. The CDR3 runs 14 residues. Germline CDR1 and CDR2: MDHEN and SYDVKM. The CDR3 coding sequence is TGTGCCAGCAGTTTATCACGACAGGGGGAGACCCAGTACTTC. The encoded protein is CASSLSRQGETQYF.

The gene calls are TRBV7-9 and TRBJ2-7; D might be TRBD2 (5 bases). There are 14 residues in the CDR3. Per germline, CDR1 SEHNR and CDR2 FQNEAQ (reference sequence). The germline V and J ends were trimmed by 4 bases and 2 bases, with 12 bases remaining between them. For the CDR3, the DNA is TGTGCCAGCAGCTCCCCAGCGGCCGCCTACGAGCAGTACTTC. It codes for CASSSPAAAYEQYF.

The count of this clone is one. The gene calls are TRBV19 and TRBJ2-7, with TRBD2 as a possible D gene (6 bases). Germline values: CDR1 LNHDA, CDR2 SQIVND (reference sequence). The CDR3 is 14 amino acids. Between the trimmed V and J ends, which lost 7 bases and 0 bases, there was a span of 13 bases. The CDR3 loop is CASTWDFSSYEQYF. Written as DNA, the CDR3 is TGTGCCAGTACTTGGGACTTCAGCTCCTACGAGCAGTACTTC.

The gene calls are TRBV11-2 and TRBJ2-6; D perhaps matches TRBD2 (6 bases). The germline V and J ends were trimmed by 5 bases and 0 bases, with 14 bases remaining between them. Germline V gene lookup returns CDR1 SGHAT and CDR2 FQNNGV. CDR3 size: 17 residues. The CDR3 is CASSKFLGGSGANVLTF. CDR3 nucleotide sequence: TGTGCCAGCAGCAAGTTCCTGGGGGGCTCTGGGGCCAACGTCCTGACTTTC.

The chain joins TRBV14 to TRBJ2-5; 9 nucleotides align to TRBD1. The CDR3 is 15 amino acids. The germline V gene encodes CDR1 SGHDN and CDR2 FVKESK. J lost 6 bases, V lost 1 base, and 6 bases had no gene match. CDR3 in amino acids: CASSQAGQGGQTQYF. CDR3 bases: TGTGCCAGCAGCCAAGCGGGACAGGGCGGGCAGACCCAGTACTTC.

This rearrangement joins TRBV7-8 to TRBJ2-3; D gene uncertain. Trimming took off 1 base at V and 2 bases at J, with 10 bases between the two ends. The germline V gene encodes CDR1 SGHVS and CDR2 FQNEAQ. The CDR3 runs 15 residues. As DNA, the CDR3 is TGTGCCAGCAGCTTAGAGGTCTATTTCACAGATACGCAGTATTTT. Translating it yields CASSLEVYFTDTQYF.

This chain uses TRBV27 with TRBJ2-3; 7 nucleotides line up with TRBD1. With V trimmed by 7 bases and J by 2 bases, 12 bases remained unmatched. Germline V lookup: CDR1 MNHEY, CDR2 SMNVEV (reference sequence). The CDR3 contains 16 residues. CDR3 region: CASNLQGIGPTDTQYF. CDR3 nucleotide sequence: TGTGCCAGCAACCTACAGGGGATTGGCCCCACAGATACGCAGTATTTT.

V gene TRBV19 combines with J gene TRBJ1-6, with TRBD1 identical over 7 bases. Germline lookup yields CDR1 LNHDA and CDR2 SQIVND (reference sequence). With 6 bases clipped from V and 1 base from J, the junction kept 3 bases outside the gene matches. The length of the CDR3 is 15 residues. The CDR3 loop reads CASRGGQSYNSPLHF. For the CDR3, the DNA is TGTGCCAGTAGAGGGGGACAGTCCTATAATTCACCCCTCCACTTT. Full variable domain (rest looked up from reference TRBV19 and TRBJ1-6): DGGITQSPKYLFRKEGQNVTLSCEQNLNHDAMYWYRQDPGQGLRLIYYSQIVNDFQKGDIAEGYSVSREKKESFPLTVTSAQKNPTAFYLCASRGGQSYNSPLHFGNGTRLTVT.

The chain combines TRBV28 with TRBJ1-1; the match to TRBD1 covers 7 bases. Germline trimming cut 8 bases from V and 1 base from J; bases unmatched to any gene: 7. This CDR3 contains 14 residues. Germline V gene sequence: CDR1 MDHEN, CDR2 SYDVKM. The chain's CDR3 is CASLLRGWNTEAFF. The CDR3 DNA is TGTGCCAGCCTGCTCAGGGGGTGGAACACTGAAGCTTTCTTT.

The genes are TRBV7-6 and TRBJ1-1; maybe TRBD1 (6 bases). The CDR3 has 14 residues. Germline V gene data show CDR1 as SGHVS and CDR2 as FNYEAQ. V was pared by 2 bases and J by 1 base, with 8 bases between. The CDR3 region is CASSLSQGNTEAFF. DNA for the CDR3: TGTGCCAGCAGCTTATCACAGGGGAACACTGAAGCTTTCTTT.

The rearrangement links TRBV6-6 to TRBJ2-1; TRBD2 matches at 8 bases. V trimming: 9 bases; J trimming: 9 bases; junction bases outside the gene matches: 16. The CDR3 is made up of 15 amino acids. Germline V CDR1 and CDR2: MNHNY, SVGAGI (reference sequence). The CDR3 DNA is TGTGCCAGTCAACAGGCGGGGGGCGCGCCAGGTGAGCAGTTCTTC. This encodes CASQQAGGAPGEQFF.

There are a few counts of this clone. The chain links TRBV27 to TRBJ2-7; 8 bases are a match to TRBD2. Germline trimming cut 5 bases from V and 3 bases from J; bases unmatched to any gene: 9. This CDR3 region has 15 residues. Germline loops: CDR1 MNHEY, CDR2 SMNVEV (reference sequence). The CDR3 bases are TGTGCCAGCAGTGCCGCGGGGGGAGCGAACTACGAGCAGTACTTC. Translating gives CASSAAGGANYEQYF.

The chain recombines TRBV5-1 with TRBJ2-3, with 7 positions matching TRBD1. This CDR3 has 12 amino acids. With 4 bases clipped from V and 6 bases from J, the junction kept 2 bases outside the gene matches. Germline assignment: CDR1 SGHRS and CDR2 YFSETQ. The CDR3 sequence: CASSVTGDTQYF. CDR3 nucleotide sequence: TGCGCCAGCAGCGTGACAGGGGATACGCAGTATTTT.

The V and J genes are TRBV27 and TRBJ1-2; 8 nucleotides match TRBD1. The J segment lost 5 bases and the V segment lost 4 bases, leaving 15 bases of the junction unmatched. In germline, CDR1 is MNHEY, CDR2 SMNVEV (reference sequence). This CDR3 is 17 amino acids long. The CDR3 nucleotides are TGTGCCAGCAGTTCCCGGCGGCAGGGGGCGCGGGGGTATGGCTACACCTTC. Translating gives CASSSRRQGARGYGYTF.

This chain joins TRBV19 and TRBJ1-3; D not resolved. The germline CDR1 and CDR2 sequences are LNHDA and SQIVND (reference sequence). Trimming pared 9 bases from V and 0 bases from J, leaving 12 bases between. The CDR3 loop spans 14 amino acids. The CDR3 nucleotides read TGTGCCAGCTATTCACCTGGCTCTGGAAACACCATATATTTT. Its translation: CASYSPGSGNTIYF. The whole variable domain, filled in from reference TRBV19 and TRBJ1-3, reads DGGITQSPKYLFRKEGQNVTLSCEQNLNHDAMYWYRQDPGQGLRLIYYSQIVNDFQKGDIAEGYSVSREKKESFPLTVTSAQKNPTAFYLCASYSPGSGNTIYFGEGSWLTVV.

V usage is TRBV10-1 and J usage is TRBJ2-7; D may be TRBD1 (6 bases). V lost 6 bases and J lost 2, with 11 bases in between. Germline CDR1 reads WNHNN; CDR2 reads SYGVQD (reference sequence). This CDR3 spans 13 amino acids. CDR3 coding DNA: TGCGCCAGCAGGAGGGGGTTACCCTACGAGCAGTACTTC. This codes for CASRRGLPYEQYF.

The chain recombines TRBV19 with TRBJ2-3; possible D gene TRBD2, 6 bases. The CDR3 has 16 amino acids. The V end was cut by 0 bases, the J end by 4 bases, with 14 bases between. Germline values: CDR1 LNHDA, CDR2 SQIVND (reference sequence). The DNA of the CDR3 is TGTGCCAGTAGTATAGAACGGACTACCTTAGCAGATACGCAGTATTTT. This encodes CASSIERTTLADTQYF.

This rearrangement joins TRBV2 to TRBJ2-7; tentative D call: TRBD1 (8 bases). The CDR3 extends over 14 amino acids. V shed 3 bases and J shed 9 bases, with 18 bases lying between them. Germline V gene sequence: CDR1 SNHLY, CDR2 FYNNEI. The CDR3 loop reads CASSERQGRGGQYF. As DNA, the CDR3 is TGTGCCAGCAGTGAGCGACAGGGGAGGGGAGGGCAGTACTTC. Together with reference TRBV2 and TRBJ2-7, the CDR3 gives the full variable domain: EPEVTQTPSHQVTQMGQEVILRCVPISNHLYFYWYRQILGQKVEFLVSFYNNEISEKSEIFDDQFSVERPDGSNFTLKIRSTKLEDSAMYFCASSERQGRGGQYFGPGTRLTVT.

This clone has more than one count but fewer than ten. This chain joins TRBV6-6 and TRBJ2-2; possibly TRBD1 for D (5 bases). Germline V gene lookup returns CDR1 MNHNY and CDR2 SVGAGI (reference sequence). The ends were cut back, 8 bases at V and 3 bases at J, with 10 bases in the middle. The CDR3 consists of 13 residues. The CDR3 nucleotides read TGTGCCAGCCAAACAGGAGACACCGGGGAGCTGTTTTTT. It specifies CASQTGDTGELFF.

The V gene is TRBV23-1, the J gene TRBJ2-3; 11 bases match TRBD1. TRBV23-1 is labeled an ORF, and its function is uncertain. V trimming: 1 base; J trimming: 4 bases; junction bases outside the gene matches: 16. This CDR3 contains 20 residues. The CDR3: CASSQFGGVGQGAQADTQYF. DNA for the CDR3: TGCGCCAGCAGTCAATTCGGGGGAGTCGGACAGGGGGCGCAGGCAGATACGCAGTATTTT.